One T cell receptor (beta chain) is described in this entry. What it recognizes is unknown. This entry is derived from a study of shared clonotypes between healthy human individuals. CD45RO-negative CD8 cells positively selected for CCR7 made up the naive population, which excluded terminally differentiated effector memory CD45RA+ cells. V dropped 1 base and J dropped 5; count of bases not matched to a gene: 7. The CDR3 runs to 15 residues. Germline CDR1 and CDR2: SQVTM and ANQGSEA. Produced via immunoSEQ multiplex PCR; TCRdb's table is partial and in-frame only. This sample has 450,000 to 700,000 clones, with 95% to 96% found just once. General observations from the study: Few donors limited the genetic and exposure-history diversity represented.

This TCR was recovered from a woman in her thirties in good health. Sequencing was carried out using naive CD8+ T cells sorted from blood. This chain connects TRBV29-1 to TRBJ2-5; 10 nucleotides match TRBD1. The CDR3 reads CSVEGGQGIRETQYF. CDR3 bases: TGCAGCGTTGAAGGGGGACAGGGGATACGGGAGACCCAGTACTTC.